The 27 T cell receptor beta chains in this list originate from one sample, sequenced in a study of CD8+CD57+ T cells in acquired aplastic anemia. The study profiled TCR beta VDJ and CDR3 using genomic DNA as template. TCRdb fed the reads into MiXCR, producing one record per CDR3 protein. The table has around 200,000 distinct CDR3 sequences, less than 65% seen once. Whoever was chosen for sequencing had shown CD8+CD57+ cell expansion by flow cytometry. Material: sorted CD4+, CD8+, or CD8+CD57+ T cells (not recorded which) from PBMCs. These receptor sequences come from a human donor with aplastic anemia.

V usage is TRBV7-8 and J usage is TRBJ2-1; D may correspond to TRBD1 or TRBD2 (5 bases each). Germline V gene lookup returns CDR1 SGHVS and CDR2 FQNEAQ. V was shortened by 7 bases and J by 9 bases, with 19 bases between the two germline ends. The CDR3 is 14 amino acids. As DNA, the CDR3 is TGTGCCAGCACCGCAGGGACCACCCTTGGTGAGCAGTTCTTC. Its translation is CASTAGTTLGEQFF. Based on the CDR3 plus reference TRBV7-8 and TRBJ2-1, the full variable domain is GAGVSQSPRYKVAKRGQDVALRCDPISGHVSLFWYQQALGQGPEFLTYFQNEAQLDKSGLPSDRFFAERPEGSVSTLKIQRTQQEDSAVYLCASTAGTTLGEQFFGPGTRLTVL.

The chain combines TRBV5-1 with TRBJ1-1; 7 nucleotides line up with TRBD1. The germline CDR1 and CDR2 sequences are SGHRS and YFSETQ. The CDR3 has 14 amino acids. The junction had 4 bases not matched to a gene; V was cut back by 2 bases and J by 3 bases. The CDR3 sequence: CASSLTGEDTEAFF. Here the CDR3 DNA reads TGCGCCAGCAGCTTAACAGGGGAGGACACTGAAGCTTTCTTT.

The CDR3 protein is CASSGRDEQYF. The CDR3 DNA is TGTGCCAGCAGTGGACGGGACGAGCAGTACTTC. The gene calls are TRBV6-9 and TRBJ2-7; no firm D call. V was pared by 5 bases and J by 5 bases, with 7 bases between. Germline V gene data show CDR1 as MNHGY and CDR2 as SVAAGI. The CDR3 extends over 11 amino acids.

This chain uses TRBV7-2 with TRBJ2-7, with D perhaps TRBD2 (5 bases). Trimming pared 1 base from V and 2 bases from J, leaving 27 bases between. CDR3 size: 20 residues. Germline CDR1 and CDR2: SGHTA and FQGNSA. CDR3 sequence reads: CASSLGWVATVGIGTYEQYF. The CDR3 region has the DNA TGTGCCAGCAGCTTAGGTTGGGTGGCGACTGTCGGCATCGGGACCTACGAGCAGTACTTC.

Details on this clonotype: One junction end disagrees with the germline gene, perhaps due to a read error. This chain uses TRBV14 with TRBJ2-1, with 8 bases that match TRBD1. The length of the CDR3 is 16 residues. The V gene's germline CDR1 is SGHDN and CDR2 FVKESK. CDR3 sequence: CASSKETGGFLNEQFF. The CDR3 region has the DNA TGTGCCAGCAGCAAAGAAACAGGGGGATTTTTAAATGAGCAGTTCTTC.

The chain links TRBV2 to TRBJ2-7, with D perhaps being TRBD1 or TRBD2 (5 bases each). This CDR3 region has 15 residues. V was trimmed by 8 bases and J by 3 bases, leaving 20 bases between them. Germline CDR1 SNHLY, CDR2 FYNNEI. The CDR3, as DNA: TGTGCCAGCTCATGGGGTGGCAGGGAGAACTACGAGCAGTACTTC. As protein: CASSWGGRENYEQYF.

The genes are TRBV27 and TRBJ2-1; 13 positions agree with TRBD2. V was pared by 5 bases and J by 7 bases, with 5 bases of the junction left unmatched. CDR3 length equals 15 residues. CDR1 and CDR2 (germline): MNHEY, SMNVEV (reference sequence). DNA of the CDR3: TGTGCCAGCAGTACCGGGACTAGCGGGGCTAATGAGCAGTTCTTC. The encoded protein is CASSTGTSGANEQFF.

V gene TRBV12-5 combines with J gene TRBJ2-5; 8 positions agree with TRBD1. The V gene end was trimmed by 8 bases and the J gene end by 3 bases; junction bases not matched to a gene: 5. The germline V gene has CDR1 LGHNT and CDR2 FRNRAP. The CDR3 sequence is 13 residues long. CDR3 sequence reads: CASKADREETQYF. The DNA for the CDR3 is TGTGCTAGTAAGGCGGACAGGGAAGAGACCCAGTACTTC.

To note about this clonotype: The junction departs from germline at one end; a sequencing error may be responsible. The CDR3 nucleotides are TGTGCCGGCAGTGAAGAGCGGACTAATGAAAAACTGTTTTTT. This gives the protein CAGSEERTNEKLFF. V and J are TRBV6-1 and TRBJ1-4; D uncertain. Germline CDR1 and CDR2: MNHNS and SASEGT. CDR3 length: 14 residues.

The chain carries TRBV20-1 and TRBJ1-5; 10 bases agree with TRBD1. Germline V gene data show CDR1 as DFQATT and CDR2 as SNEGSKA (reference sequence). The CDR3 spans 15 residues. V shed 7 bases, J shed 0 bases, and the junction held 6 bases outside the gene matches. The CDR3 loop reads CSVRTGGSSNQPQHF. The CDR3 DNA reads TGCAGTGTCCGGACAGGGGGAAGTAGCAATCAGCCCCAGCATTTT.

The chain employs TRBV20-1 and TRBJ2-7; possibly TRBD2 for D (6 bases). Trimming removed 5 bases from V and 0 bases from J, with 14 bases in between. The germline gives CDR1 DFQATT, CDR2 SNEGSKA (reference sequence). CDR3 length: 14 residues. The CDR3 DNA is TGCAGTGCTTTCGGGACTGAATTCTCCTACGAGCAGTACTTC. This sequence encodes CSAFGTEFSYEQYF.

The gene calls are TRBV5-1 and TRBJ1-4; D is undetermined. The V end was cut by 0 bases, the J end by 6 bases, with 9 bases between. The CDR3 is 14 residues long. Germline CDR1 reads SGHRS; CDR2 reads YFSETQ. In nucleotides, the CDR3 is TGCGCCAGCAGCTTGGGCAGATTAGATGAAAAACTGTTTTTT. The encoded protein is CASSLGRLDEKLFF.

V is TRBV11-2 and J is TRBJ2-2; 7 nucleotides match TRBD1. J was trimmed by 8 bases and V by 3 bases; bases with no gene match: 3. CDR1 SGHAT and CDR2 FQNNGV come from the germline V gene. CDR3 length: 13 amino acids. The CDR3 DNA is TGTGCCAGCAGCTTTGAGGGGGCAGGGGAGCTGTTTTTT. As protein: CASSFEGAGELFF.

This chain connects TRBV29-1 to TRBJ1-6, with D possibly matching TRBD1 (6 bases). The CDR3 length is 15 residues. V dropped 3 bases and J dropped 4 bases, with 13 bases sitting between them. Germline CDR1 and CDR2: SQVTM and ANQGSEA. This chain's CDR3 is CSVERGDTYNSPLHF. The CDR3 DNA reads TGCAGCGTTGAGCGAGGGGACACTTATAATTCACCCCTCCACTTT.

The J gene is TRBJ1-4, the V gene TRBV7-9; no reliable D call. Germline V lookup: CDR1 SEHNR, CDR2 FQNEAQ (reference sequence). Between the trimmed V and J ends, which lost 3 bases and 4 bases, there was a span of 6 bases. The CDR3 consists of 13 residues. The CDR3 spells CASSFRNNEKLFF. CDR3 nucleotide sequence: TGTGCCAGCAGCTTCCGAAATAATGAAAAACTGTTTTTT.

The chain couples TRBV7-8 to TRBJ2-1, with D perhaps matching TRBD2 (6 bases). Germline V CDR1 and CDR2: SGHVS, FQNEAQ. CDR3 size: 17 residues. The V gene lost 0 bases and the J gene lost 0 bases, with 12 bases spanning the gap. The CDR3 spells CASSLAGLHNSYNEQFF. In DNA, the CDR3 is TGTGCCAGCAGCTTAGCGGGACTCCACAACTCCTACAATGAGCAGTTCTTC.

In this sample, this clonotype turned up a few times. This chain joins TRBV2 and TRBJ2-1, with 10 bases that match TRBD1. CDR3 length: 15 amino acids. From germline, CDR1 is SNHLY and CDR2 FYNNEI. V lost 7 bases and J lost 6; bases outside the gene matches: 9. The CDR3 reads CASTGTGAGSNEQFF. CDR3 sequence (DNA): TGTGCCAGCACGGGGACAGGGGCTGGGAGCAATGAGCAGTTCTTC.

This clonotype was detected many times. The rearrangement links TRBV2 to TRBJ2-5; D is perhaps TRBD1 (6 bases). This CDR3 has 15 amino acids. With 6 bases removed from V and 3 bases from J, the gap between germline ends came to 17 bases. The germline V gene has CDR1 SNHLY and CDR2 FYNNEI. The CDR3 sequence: CASSPGRTVKETQYF. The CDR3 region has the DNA TGTGCCAGCAGCCCCGGACGGACAGTGAAAGAGACCCAGTACTTC.

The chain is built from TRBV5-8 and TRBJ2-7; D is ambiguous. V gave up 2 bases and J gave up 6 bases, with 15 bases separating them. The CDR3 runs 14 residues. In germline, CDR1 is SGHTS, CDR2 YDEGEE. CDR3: CASSLRTPLPEQYF. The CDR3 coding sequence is TGTGCCAGCAGCTTACGCACCCCCCTCCCCGAGCAGTACTTC.

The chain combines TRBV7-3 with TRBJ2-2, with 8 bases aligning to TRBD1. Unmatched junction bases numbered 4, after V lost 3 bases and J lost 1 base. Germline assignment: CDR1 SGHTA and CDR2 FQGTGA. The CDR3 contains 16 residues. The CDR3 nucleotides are TGTGCCAGCAGCTTGATCGGGACAGGGAACACCGGGGAGCTGTTTTTT. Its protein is CASSLIGTGNTGELFF.

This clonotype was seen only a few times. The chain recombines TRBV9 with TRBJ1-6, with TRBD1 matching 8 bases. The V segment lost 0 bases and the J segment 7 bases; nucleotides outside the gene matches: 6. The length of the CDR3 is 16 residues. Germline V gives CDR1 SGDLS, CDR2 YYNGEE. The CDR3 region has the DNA TGTGCCAGCAGCGTAGATGGGGACAGGCGCAATTCACCCCTCCACTTT. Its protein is CASSVDGDRRNSPLHF.

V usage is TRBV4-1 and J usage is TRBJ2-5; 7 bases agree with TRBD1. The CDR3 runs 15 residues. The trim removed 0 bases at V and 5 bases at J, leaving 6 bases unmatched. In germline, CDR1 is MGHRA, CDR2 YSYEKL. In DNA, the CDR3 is TGCGCCAGCAGCCAAGATTCAGGGGGTGGGGAGACCCAGTACTTC. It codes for CASSQDSGGGETQYF.

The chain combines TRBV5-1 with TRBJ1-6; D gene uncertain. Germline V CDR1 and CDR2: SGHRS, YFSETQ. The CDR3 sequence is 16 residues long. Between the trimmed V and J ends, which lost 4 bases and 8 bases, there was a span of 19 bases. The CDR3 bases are TGCGCCAGCAGCGAGTTCATTTTGGGTCAAGATTCACCCCTCCACTTT. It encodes CASSEFILGQDSPLHF.

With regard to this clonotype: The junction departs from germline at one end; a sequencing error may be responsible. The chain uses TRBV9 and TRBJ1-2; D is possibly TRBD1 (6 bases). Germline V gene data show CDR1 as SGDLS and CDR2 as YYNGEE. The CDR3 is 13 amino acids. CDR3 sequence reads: CASSVDEGEGYTF. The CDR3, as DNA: TGTGCCAGCAGCGTAGATGAGGGGGAGGGCTACACTTTC.

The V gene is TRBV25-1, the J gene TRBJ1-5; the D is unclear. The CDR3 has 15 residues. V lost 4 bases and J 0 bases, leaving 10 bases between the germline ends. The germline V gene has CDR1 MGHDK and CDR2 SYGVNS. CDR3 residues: CASSGVGYSNQPQHF. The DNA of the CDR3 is TGTGCCAGCAGTGGGGTGGGGTATAGCAATCAGCCCCAGCATTTT.

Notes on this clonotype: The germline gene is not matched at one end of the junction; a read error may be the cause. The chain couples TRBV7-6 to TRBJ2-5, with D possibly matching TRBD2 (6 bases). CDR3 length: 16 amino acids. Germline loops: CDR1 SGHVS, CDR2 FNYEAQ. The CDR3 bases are TGTGCCAGCAGCCCCCGCGGAGCCGGACTACAAGAGACTCAGTACTTC. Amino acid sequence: CASSPRGAGLQETQYF.

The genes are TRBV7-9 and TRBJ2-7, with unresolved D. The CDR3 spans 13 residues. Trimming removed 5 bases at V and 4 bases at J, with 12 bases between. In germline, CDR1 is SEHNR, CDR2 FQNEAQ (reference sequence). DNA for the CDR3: TGTGCCAGCAGCCAAACGGTGGGTTACGAGCAGTACTTC. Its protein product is CASSQTVGYEQYF.